This TCR beta chain was sequenced during a study of blood T cells in healthy people across ages. The germline V gene encodes CDR1 ENHRY and CDR2 SYGVKD. Unmatched junction bases numbered 9, after V lost 5 bases and J lost 7 bases. The CDR3 is 15 residues long. PCR was performed a second time for about 6 to 12 cycles using a sample-barcoded 5' primer and a J-beta primer mix. TCRdb passed the 5' RACE reads through MiXCR, listing each CDR3 protein once. The data show 550,000 to 750,000 distinct CDR3 sequences, with around 20% seen just once and roughly 3.6% held by the top ten. The chain carries TRBV10-3 and TRBJ1-2, with 11 bases aligning to TRBD1. Sequenced material: blood. This receptor was obtained from a man in his 70s in good health. CDR3: CAISNPGQGASGYTF. CDR3 nucleotide sequence: TGTGCCATCAGTAACCCAGGACAGGGGGCCTCTGGCTACACCTTC.